This entry describes one T cell receptor beta chain. The data originate from a study of blood T cell repertoires in COVID-19. About the study: COVID-19 samples from acute and convalescent phases originated in the United States, Italy and Spain. In each case, the material was cDNA or gDNA derived from T cells, B-cell-depleted T cells, or PBMCs.

Study processing details: Quantification of nucleated cells was approximated via reference gene primer amplification. Produced via immunoSEQ multiplex PCR; TCRdb's table is partial and in-frame only. V and J calls and clone size are given by that table; D and trimming were obtained from the DNA. Of roughly 260,000 clones detected, about 90% appear once; the ten largest clones hold roughly 2.2%. The V and J ends lost 2 bases and 11 bases respectively, with 10 bases between them. This CDR3 is built from 11 residues. Germline V gene data show CDR1 as SGHDT and CDR2 as YYEEEE. The V gene is TRBV5-6, the J gene TRBJ1-1; D gene unclear. The receptor's source is a woman between 45 and 60 years old who had recovered from COVID-19. The sequenced sample consisted of peripheral blood. The CDR3 loop is CASSFGVTAFF. The CDR3, as DNA: TGTGCCAGCAGCTTCGGGGTTACGGCTTTCTTT.